These 21 T cell receptor beta chains originate from one sample sequenced in a study of OX40 agonist ivuxolimab in advanced cancers. Generated by immunoSEQ multiplex PCR, the TCRdb table keeps only in-frame clones and is missing some. The table records 25,000 or so clones, around four fifths of them present only once. The material sequenced was CD4+ or CD8+ T cells sorted from blood, taken in a trial of the OX40 agonist ivuxolimab. The receptors originated from an adult with an advanced solid tumor such as melanoma, head and neck, liver or kidney cancer.

This clone showed up just a few times. J is TRBJ1-2 and V is TRBV7-9; TRBD1 is a possible D gene (5 bases). From germline, CDR1 is SEHNR and CDR2 FQNEAQ (reference sequence). Trimming removed 3 bases at V and 3 bases at J, with 5 bases between. This CDR3 has 12 amino acids. CDR3 protein: CASSLTDYGYTF. As DNA, the CDR3 is TGTGCCAGCAGCTTGACAGACTATGGCTACACCTTC.

This rearrangement joins TRBV6-5 to TRBJ2-1; possibly TRBD1 for D (7 bases). This CDR3 has 11 amino acids. Trimming stripped 5 bases from V and 9 bases from J, with 8 bases between. Germline assignment: CDR1 MNHEY and CDR2 SVGAGI. CDR3 loop: CASSQGGEQFF. The CDR3 bases are TGTGCCAGCAGTCAGGGGGGTGAGCAGTTCTTC.

The chain couples TRBV5-1 to TRBJ2-5, with D hard to call. The V and J ends lost 2 bases and 6 bases respectively, with 14 bases between them. CDR3 size: 14 residues. From germline, CDR1 is SGHRS and CDR2 YFSETQ. The CDR3 loop is CASSLTVPEKTQYF. DNA for the CDR3: TGCGCCAGCAGCTTAACGGTCCCGGAGAAGACCCAGTACTTC.

CDR3 coding DNA: TGTGCCTGGAGTGTCGGCCTAAACCCCTACGAGCAGTACTTC. Its translation is CAWSVGLNPYEQYF. V usage is TRBV30 and J usage is TRBJ2-5; D unresolved. The closer fit of TRBJ2-7 to the DNA end suggests the J call may be wrong. CDR1 and CDR2 from the germline V gene are GTSNPN and SVGIG (reference sequence). CDR3 length equals 14 residues.

This clone was recorded only once. The chain uses TRBV4-2 and TRBJ2-5, with TRBD2 matching 11 bases. This CDR3 is built from 19 residues. J was trimmed by 4 bases and V by 0 bases; bases with no gene match: 13. Germline V lookup: CDR1 LGHNA, CDR2 YNFKEQ. In DNA, the CDR3 is TGTGCCAGCAGCCAAGAGCGGGGTATAGCGGGAGGGCCTAGAGAGACCCAGTACTTC. It specifies CASSQERGIAGGPRETQYF.

CDR3 protein: CASSSLAGTARHF. Written as DNA, the CDR3 is TGTGCCAGCAGTTCACTTGCCGGGACAGCGCGGCATTTT. This chain links TRBV28 with TRBJ1-5; 7 positions match TRBD1. The V gene end was trimmed by 4 bases and the J gene end by 15 bases; junction bases not matched to a gene: 12. CDR1 and CDR2 (germline): MDHEN, SYDVKM. This CDR3 is 13 amino acids long.

J is TRBJ1-3 and V is TRBV7-2; D is perhaps TRBD1 (6 bases). The V gene lost 5 bases and the J gene lost 0 bases, with 14 bases spanning the gap. Germline lookup yields CDR1 SGHTA and CDR2 FQGNSA. CDR3 size: 16 residues. The CDR3 is CASSAGAGGSGNTIYF. In DNA, the CDR3 is TGTGCCAGCAGCGCAGGGGCGGGCGGCTCTGGAAACACCATATATTTT.

A note on this clone: The sample contains more than one DNA sequence encoding this CDR3. The chain links TRBV5-1 to TRBJ2-3, with D unclear. V lost 4 bases, J lost 0 bases, and 15 bases lay in between. This CDR3 comprises 16 residues. Germline V gives CDR1 SGHRS, CDR2 YFSETQ. The CDR3 loop is CASSQSVGPSTDTQYF. In DNA form, the CDR3 reads TGCGCCAGCAGCCAGTCGGTAGGACCGAGCACAGATACGCAGTATTTT.

J is TRBJ2-7 and V is TRBV30, with no clear D. The CDR3 is made up of 13 amino acids. Germline CDR1 is GTSNPN and CDR2 is SVGIG (reference sequence). V was clipped by 1 base and J by 0 bases, with 7 bases between them. CDR3 in amino acids: CAWSDKISYEQYF. Here the CDR3 DNA reads TGTGCCTGGAGTGACAAGATCTCCTACGAGCAGTACTTC.

This clone has a handful of counts. This chain uses TRBV30 with TRBJ1-6; TRBD1 might be the D (6 bases). V shed 3 bases and J shed 0 bases, with 12 bases lying between them. CDR3 length: 16 amino acids. Germline loops: CDR1 GTSNPN, CDR2 SVGIG (reference sequence). The CDR3 sequence: CAWRPGAGSYNSPLHF. For the CDR3, the DNA is TGTGCCTGGAGGCCAGGGGCGGGCTCCTATAATTCACCCCTCCACTTT.

The chain recombines TRBV9 with TRBJ2-3; 7 nucleotides match TRBD2. V was pared by 0 bases and J by 3 bases, with 10 bases of the junction left unmatched. There are 17 residues in the CDR3. The germline V gene encodes CDR1 SGDLS and CDR2 YYNGEE. DNA of the CDR3: TGTGCCAGCAGCGTAGGGCTAGCGGCCCTTGGGACAGATACGCAGTATTTT. Translated, it gives CASSVGLAALGTDTQYF.

The rearrangement joins TRBV19 to TRBJ2-1; D tentatively fits TRBD1 or TRBD2 (5 bases each). V lost 5 bases and J 3 bases, leaving 11 bases between the germline ends. The CDR3 sequence is 14 residues long. Germline CDR1 LNHDA, CDR2 SQIVND (reference sequence). CDR3 in amino acids: CASSLRDHYNEQFF. CDR3 DNA: TGTGCCAGTAGTCTCCGGGACCACTACAATGAGCAGTTCTTC.

This clone was seen a single time. This chain joins TRBV7-2 and TRBJ2-5; D possibly matches TRBD1 or TRBD2 (5 bases each). The V gene lost 1 base and the J gene lost 5 bases, with 11 bases spanning the gap. Germline CDR1 SGHTA, CDR2 FQGNSA. CDR3 size: 14 residues. This chain's CDR3 is CASSLGGRGETQYF. CDR3 sequence (DNA): TGTGCCAGCAGCTTAGGGGGCCGAGGGGAGACCCAGTACTTC.

This clone was detected only a few times. J is TRBJ2-1 and V is TRBV7-7, with D possibly being TRBD1 (6 bases). The CDR3 consists of 15 residues. Germline CDR1 and CDR2: SSHAT and FNYEAQ (reference sequence). CDR3 DNA sequence: TGTGCTAGTGCCGTGGGACAAAGCTCCTACAATGAGCAGTTCTTC. Encoded protein: CASAVGQSSYNEQFF.

This chain joins TRBV23-1 and TRBJ1-5; D is possibly TRBD1 (6 bases). TRBV23-1 is reported as an ORF; its role is uncertain. The CDR3 sequence is 19 residues long. Trimming removed 2 bases from V and 7 bases from J, with 27 bases in between. The CDR3 nucleotides are TGCGCCAGCAGTCAACGCCTAGACACCACGGACAGAAGGGAGCAGCCCCAGCATTTT. Residues: CASSQRLDTTDRREQPQHF.

This clone occurred a few times. This chain links TRBV7-2 with TRBJ1-6, with TRBD1 as a possible D gene (6 bases). V dropped 4 bases and J dropped 13 bases, with 14 bases sitting between them. This CDR3 comprises 13 residues. Germline V gene sequence: CDR1 SGHTA, CDR2 FQGNSA. The CDR3 DNA follows: TGTGCCAGCAGCTCACGATCGCAGGGGCCCCTCCACTTT. Encoded protein: CASSSRSQGPLHF.

The chain carries TRBV5-5 and TRBJ2-1; TRBD2 matches 9 bases. V shed 0 bases and J 5 bases; nucleotides not matched to a gene: 6. From germline, CDR1 is SGHKS and CDR2 YYEKEE (reference sequence). This CDR3 has 16 residues. CDR3 amino acids: CASSLERLAVNNEQFF. The CDR3 nucleotides are TGTGCCAGCAGCTTGGAGCGACTAGCGGTTAACAATGAGCAGTTCTTC.

The chain joins TRBV5-1 to TRBJ2-3; 11 positions match TRBD2. V lost 2 bases, J lost 4 bases, and 9 bases stayed unmatched. The germline V gene encodes CDR1 SGHRS and CDR2 YFSETQ. This CDR3 has 17 amino acids. The CDR3: CASSFLPLAGGADTQYF. The CDR3 DNA reads as TGCGCCAGCAGCTTCCTCCCGCTAGCGGGAGGAGCAGATACGCAGTATTTT.

The chain is built from TRBV11-3 and TRBJ1-1, with D unclear. Deletions cut 0 bases from V and 4 bases from J, with 6 bases between. Germline V CDR1 and CDR2: SGHNT, YENEEA. The CDR3 has 13 residues. CDR3: CASSLEGGTEAFF. DNA of the CDR3: TGTGCCAGCAGCTTAGAGGGAGGCACTGAAGCTTTCTTT.

This chain joins TRBV7-3 and TRBJ2-5, with D unclear. This CDR3 spans 14 amino acids. The V gene lost 2 bases and the J gene lost 2 bases, with 9 bases spanning the gap. Per the germline V gene, CDR1 is SGHTA and CDR2 is FQGTGA. CDR3 amino acids: CASSLARLQETQYF. The CDR3 DNA reads as TGTGCCAGCAGCTTAGCCAGGTTGCAAGAGACCCAGTACTTC.

The chain uses TRBV7-2 and TRBJ2-1; a weak D match, TRBD2 (6 bases). V lost 4 bases and J 4 bases, leaving 17 bases between the germline ends. The CDR3 extends over 16 amino acids. CDR1 SGHTA and CDR2 FQGNSA come from the germline V gene. The CDR3 nucleotides read TGTGCCAGCAGCTCCCAGTCTATTAGCGGTTACAATGAGCAGTTCTTC. Encoded protein: CASSSQSISGYNEQFF.